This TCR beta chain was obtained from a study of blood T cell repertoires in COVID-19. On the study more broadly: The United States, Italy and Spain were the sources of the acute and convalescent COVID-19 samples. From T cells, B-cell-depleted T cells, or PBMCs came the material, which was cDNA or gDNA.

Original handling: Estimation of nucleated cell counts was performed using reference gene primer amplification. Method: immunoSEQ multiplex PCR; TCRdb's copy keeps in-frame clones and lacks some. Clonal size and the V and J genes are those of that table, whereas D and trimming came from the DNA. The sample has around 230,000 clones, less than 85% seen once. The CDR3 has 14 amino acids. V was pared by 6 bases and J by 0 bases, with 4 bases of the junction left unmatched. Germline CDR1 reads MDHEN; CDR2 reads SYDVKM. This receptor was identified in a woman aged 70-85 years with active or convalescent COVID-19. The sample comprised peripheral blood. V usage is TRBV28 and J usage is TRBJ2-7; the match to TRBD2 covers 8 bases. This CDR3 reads CASRAGTSSYEQYF. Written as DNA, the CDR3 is TGTGCCAGCAGAGCCGGGACTAGCTCCTACGAGCAGTACTTC.